Below are 5 T cell receptor beta chains sequenced from a single sample in a study of T-cell reconstitution after alpha-beta-depleted transplantation in children. A library of TCRbeta sequences, prepared with unique molecular identifiers, was generated. TCRdb independently ran MiXCR on the PCR reads; one entry per CDR3 protein. This table holds some 600,000 distinct CDR3 sequences, 10% to 15% found once. Specimen: PBMCs, mostly from graft donor cells, collected 360 days after TCRalphabeta/CD19-depleted stem cell transplant. The receptors originated from a male patient younger than 18 who had a stem cell transplant for acute myeloid leukemia, so the T cells may come from the graft donor.

This clonotype was recorded many times. The gene calls are TRBV7-9 and TRBJ2-7; D is tentatively TRBD1 or TRBD2 (6 bases each). Germline V gives CDR1 SEHNR, CDR2 FQNEAQ (reference sequence). This CDR3 has 16 amino acids. V was pared by 9 bases and J by 1 base, with 22 bases between. The CDR3: CASTPTGAWGSYEQYF. In nucleotides, the CDR3 is TGTGCCAGTACCCCCACGGGGGCGTGGGGATCCTACGAGCAGTACTTC.

This clonotype was recorded a few times. The V gene is TRBV9, the J gene TRBJ2-7, with 8 positions matching TRBD1. Germline V gene lookup returns CDR1 SGDLS and CDR2 YYNGEE. CDR3 length: 15 amino acids. V was pared by 3 bases and J by 5 bases, with 10 bases of the junction left unmatched. CDR3 in DNA: TGTGCCAGCAGCGCCACCCCGGGACAGGTCCACGAGCAGTACTTC. This gives the protein CASSATPGQVHEQYF.

This clonotype was counted at least ten times. The rearrangement joins TRBV4-3 to TRBJ2-5; TRBD2 is a possible D gene (6 bases). In germline, CDR1 is LGHNA, CDR2 YSLEER. The CDR3 spans 14 residues. The V gene lost 0 bases and the J gene lost 5 bases, with 10 bases spanning the gap. CDR3 protein: CASSQDAREETQYF. The CDR3 DNA is TGCGCCAGCAGCCAAGATGCTCGGGAGGAGACCCAGTACTTC.

This clonotype appeared a few times. The rearrangement uses TRBV14 and TRBJ2-7, with D perhaps matching TRBD1 or TRBD2 (6 bases each). V dropped 4 bases and J dropped 5 bases, with 24 bases sitting between them. This CDR3 contains 17 residues. Looked up from germline, CDR1 is SGHDN and CDR2 is FVKESK. CDR3 bases: TGTGCCAGCAGCCTTCGGGGGCCGGGACTCCTCCCCAACGAGCAGTACTTC. This sequence encodes CASSLRGPGLLPNEQYF.

This clonotype was seen repeatedly, ten times or more. This chain joins TRBV19 and TRBJ1-1; no definite D call. This CDR3 region has 13 residues. V lost 8 bases, J lost 0 bases, and 10 bases lay in between. Germline-derived CDR1 and CDR2 are LNHDA and SQIVND (reference sequence). CDR3 nucleotide sequence: TGTGCCAGTGGATATATGGTGAACACTGAAGCTTTCTTT. It encodes CASGYMVNTEAFF.